This is a list of T cell receptor beta chains from one sample in a study of cytomegalovirus exposure and HLA in healthy donors. The assay was immunoSEQ multiplex PCR, and TCRdb's table has in-frame clones only and misses some. The table includes 80,000 to 90,000 clones, 95% to 98% detected once. The sequencing input was PBMCs. The receptor set was obtained from a man younger than 35 in good health and CMV-seronegative. CDR3s include the opening cysteine and the closing phenylalanine or tryptophan. The order of the fields is D gene, J gene, CDR3 length, V gene, CDR3 protein. A D gene is named only where the DNA matches it firmly.

>NA|TRBJ2-1|12|TRBV11-2
CASSFGYNEQFF
>TRBD1|TRBJ1-1|14|TRBV10-1
CASIPTGGHTEAFF
>TRBD2|TRBJ2-2|15|TRBV13
CASSAGTRGAGELFF
>NA|TRBJ2-7|15|TRBV5-1
CASSLAPGGTYEQYF
>NA|TRBJ2-1|14|TRBV27
CASSSRRGDNEQFF
>NA|TRBJ2-3|15|TRBV9
CASSSRLESQDTQYF
>TRBD2|TRBJ2-3|16|TRBV5-8
CASSPTSGNSADTQYF
>NA|TRBJ2-1|15|TRBV5-1
CASRRAGSSYNEQFF
>NA|TRBJ2-7|14|TRBV5-4
CASSLEGTLYEQYF
>TRBD1|TRBJ2-7|13|TRBV7-9
CASSFAGQGRQYF
>NA|TRBJ2-5|11|TRBV19
CASSISETQYF
>TRBD1|TRBJ2-1|14|TRBV27
CASSSGTGGNEQFF
>NA|TRBJ2-2|15|TRBV5-1
CASSPTQGFAGELFF
>NA|TRBJ2-1|14|TRBV18
CASSRMTEYNEQFF
>TRBD1|TRBJ2-7|15|TRBV7-9
CASSLARGTGGEVYF
>NA|TRBJ2-1|15|TRBV5-1
CASSLNAGAYNEQFF
>NA|TRBJ1-2|14|TRBV6-5
CASSYSGRGYGYTF
>TRBD1|TRBJ2-2|13|TRBV6-5
CASGTVNTGELFF
>TRBD2|TRBJ2-3|18|TRBV9
CASSGGTSGRGGSDTQYF